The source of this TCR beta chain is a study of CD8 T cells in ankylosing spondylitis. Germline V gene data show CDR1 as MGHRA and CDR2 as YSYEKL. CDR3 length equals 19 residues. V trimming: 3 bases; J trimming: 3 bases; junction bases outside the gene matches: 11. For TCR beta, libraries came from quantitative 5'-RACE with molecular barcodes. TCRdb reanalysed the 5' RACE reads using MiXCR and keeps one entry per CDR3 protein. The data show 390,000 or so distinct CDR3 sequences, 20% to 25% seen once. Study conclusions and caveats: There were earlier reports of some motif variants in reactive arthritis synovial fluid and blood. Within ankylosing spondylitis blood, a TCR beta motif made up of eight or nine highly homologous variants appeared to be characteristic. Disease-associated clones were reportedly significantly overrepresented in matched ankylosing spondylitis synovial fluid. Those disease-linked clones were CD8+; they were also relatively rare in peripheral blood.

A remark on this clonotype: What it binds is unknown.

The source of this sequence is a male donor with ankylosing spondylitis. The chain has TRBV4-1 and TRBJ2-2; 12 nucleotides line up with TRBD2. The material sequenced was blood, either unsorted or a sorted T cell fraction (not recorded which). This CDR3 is CASSQDGLAGRVYTGELFF. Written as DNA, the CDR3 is TGCGCCAGCAGCCAGGATGGACTAGCGGGACGGGTGTACACCGGGGAGCTGTTTTTT.